This passage covers 20 T cell receptor beta chains from one sample sequenced in a study of shared clonotypes between healthy human individuals (TCRdb year 2020). Library generation was performed with the immunoSEQ multiplex PCR assay. As stored in TCRdb, this immuneACCESS dataset retains in-frame rearrangements with V and J assigned. A fraction of the clones does not appear; measured against another copy, unresolved V genes explain less than half of the discrepancy, and the remainder lacks a known reason. Within this sample are millions of clones, with 85% to 95% of them counted one time only. The leading ten clones occupy more than 0.1% of the sample. What was sequenced was naive CD4+ T cells sorted from blood. Explained via the paper, the cell subset or site label denotes: CD45RA+ positively selected. The source of these receptors is a man aged 18-30 years in good health.

J is TRBJ2-1 and V is TRBV13; TRBD2 matches at 13 bases. CDR1 is PRHDT and CDR2 is FYEKMQ in the germline V gene (reference sequence). Unmatched junction bases numbered 5, after V lost 6 bases and J lost 9 bases. The CDR3 covers 14 residues. The CDR3 reads CASRRLAGGVEQFF. The CDR3 DNA sequence: TGTGCCAGCAGAAGACTAGCGGGGGGCGTTGAGCAGTTCTTC.

The chain links TRBV6-5 to TRBJ1-3, with no clear D. The length of the CDR3 is 15 residues. The germline V gene encodes CDR1 MNHEY and CDR2 SVGAGI. Trimming cost V 5 bases and J 0 bases, with 11 bases left between them. This CDR3 is CASSRALSSGNTIYF. The CDR3 DNA sequence: TGTGCCAGCAGTCGGGCCCTTAGCTCTGGAAACACCATATATTTT.

J is TRBJ2-7 and V is TRBV28; TRBD2 aligns across 8 bases. Unmatched junction bases numbered 3, after V lost 6 bases and J lost 2 bases. In germline, CDR1 is MDHEN, CDR2 SYDVKM. This CDR3 is built from 13 residues. CDR3 DNA: TGTGCCAGCAGGCCCGGGGGGGCCTACGAGCAGTACTTC. It codes for CASRPGGAYEQYF.

This chain joins TRBV29-1 and TRBJ2-5; 9 positions match TRBD1. V lost 6 bases and J lost 5; bases outside the gene matches: 7. CDR3 length: 13 amino acids. Looked up from germline, CDR1 is SQVTM and CDR2 is ANQGSEA. CDR3 sequence reads: CSVETGGWETQYF. The DNA for the CDR3 is TGCAGCGTCGAAACAGGGGGCTGGGAGACCCAGTACTTC.

In its sample, this clone was seen once. A read error may be the cause here, since a much bigger clone is one base away. Other DNA sequences in this sample translate to the same CDR3. V and J are TRBV5-1 and TRBJ1-2; 7 positions match TRBD1. This CDR3 spans 13 amino acids. V trimming: 4 bases; J trimming: 2 bases; junction bases outside the gene matches: 2. The V gene's germline CDR1 is SGHRS and CDR2 YFSETQ. The CDR3 DNA reads as TGCGCCAGCAGCCCGACAGGGAACTATGGCTACACCTTC. Amino acid sequence: CASSPTGNYGYTF.

The chain joins TRBV7-2 to TRBJ1-3; D is uncertain. CDR3 length equals 14 residues. Germline-derived CDR1 and CDR2 are SGHTA and FQGNSA. V gave up 4 bases and J gave up 1 base, with 8 bases separating them. The CDR3 nucleotides are TGTGCCAGCAGCTCGCTCTCTTCTGGAAACACCATATATTTT. This sequence encodes CASSSLSSGNTIYF.

The chain is built from TRBV4-1 and TRBJ2-1; 9 bases agree with TRBD2. In germline, CDR1 is MGHRA, CDR2 YSYEKL. V lost 3 bases and J lost 4; bases outside the gene matches: 10. CDR3 length: 17 residues. CDR3 DNA: TGCGCCAGCAGCCACACTTTAGCGGGAGCTTTTTACAATGAGCAGTTCTTC. Translated: CASSHTLAGAFYNEQFF.

The CDR3, as DNA: TGTGCCAGCAGCTACCGGGACAGCTACTATGGCTACACCTTC. Translation: CASSYRDSYYGYTF. The chain uses TRBV2 and TRBJ1-2, with TRBD1 identical over 7 bases. V shed 6 bases, J shed 3 bases, and the junction held 7 bases outside the gene matches. CDR1 is SNHLY and CDR2 is FYNNEI in the germline V gene. CDR3 length: 14 amino acids.

The genes are TRBV6-6 and TRBJ1-1; 7 bases match TRBD1. The germline V gene encodes CDR1 MNHNY and CDR2 SVGAGI (reference sequence). The length of the CDR3 is 12 residues. J lost 5 bases, V lost 5 bases, and 2 bases had no gene match. This CDR3 is CASSKDRTEAFF. The CDR3 coding sequence is TGTGCCAGCAGTAAGGACAGGACTGAAGCTTTCTTT.

The rearrangement uses TRBV19 and TRBJ2-1, with TRBD1 matching 9 bases. Germline CDR1 LNHDA, CDR2 SQIVND (reference sequence). J lost 7 bases, V lost 1 base, and 5 bases had no gene match. The CDR3 runs to 15 residues. CDR3 in amino acids: CASSIVTGGRNEQFF. The DNA of the CDR3 is TGTGCCAGTAGTATAGTGACAGGGGGAAGGAATGAGCAGTTCTTC. The whole variable domain, filled in from reference TRBV19 and TRBJ2-1, reads DGGITQSPKYLFRKEGQNVTLSCEQNLNHDAMYWYRQDPGQGLRLIYYSQIVNDFQKGDIAEGYSVSREKKESFPLTVTSAQKNPTAFYLCASSIVTGGRNEQFFGPGTRLTVL.

Comment on this clone: Other DNA sequences of this sample code for an identical CDR3. In DNA form, the CDR3 reads TGTGCCAGTAGTATATCGACGGGCTCCTACGAGCAGTACTTC. Protein product: CASSISTGSYEQYF. The rearrangement links TRBV19 to TRBJ2-7; D gene ambiguous. CDR3 size: 14 residues. Germline-derived CDR1 and CDR2 are LNHDA and SQIVND (reference sequence). Trimming took 2 bases from V and 0 from J, leaving 8 bases between them.

CDR3 sequence (DNA): TGTGCCAGTAGTACTCAAGCTTCGGGTGTCGAGCAGTACTTC. Translating it yields CASSTQASGVEQYF. The rearrangement joins TRBV19 to TRBJ2-7; no clear D gene. Germline values: CDR1 LNHDA, CDR2 SQIVND (reference sequence). With 4 bases removed from V and 6 bases from J, the gap between germline ends came to 16 bases. This CDR3 has 14 amino acids. The entire variable domain, with the rest obtained from reference TRBV19 and TRBJ2-7, is as follows: DGGITQSPKYLFRKEGQNVTLSCEQNLNHDAMYWYRQDPGQGLRLIYYSQIVNDFQKGDIAEGYSVSREKKESFPLTVTSAQKNPTAFYLCASSTQASGVEQYFGPGTRLTVT.

The genes are TRBV7-9 and TRBJ2-1, with 13 bases identical to TRBD2. Germline V CDR1 and CDR2: SEHNR, FQNEAQ (reference sequence). The CDR3 is 15 amino acids. V lost 5 bases and J lost 6; bases outside the gene matches: 4. This CDR3 is CASSATSGRANEQFF. CDR3 nucleotides: TGTGCCAGCAGCGCAACTAGCGGGAGGGCCAATGAGCAGTTCTTC.

The chain has TRBV30 and TRBJ2-7, with D possibly being TRBD2 (5 bases). Trimming removed 0 bases from V and 1 base from J, with 10 bases in between. The CDR3 has 14 amino acids. Germline V gene lookup returns CDR1 GTSNPN and CDR2 SVGIG (reference sequence). This CDR3 reads CAWSVPRRSYEQYF. The CDR3 DNA reads TGTGCCTGGAGTGTACCTAGGAGGTCCTACGAGCAGTACTTC.

CDR3 nucleotide sequence: TGCGCCAGCAGCCAACGTCCCGGGACAGGTGGATACAATGAGCAGTTCTTC. Amino acids: CASSQRPGTGGYNEQFF. The chain combines TRBV4-1 with TRBJ2-1; TRBD1 matches at 8 bases. Germline V lookup: CDR1 MGHRA, CDR2 YSYEKL. The CDR3 totals 17 residues. Unmatched junction bases numbered 10, after V lost 2 bases and J lost 4 bases.

The chain uses TRBV15 and TRBJ2-3; TRBD1 matches 7 bases. CDR1 is LNHNV and CDR2 is YYDKDF in the germline V gene (reference sequence). The CDR3 has 15 amino acids. Trimming cost V 1 base and J 2 bases; bases outside gene matches: 3. The CDR3 loop reads CATSRGQGDTDTQYF. CDR3 DNA: TGTGCCACCAGCAGAGGCCAGGGGGACACAGATACGCAGTATTTT.

As for this clone: This sample includes further DNA sequences coding for the same CDR3. This chain links TRBV30 with TRBJ2-5; possible D gene TRBD2, 6 bases. Germline V gene data show CDR1 as GTSNPN and CDR2 as SVGIG (reference sequence). The V end lost 2 bases, the J end lost 4 bases, and 8 bases lay between the germline ends. This CDR3 comprises 12 residues. The CDR3 nucleotides read TGTGCCTGGAGTTCGGGGGTAGAGACCCAGTACTTC. This translates into CAWSSGVETQYF.

The rearrangement uses TRBV5-1 and TRBJ1-4; 12 bases are shared with TRBD1. The germline V gene encodes CDR1 SGHRS and CDR2 YFSETQ. The CDR3 has 21 residues. Trimming at V came to 1 base and at J to 3 bases, leaving 16 bases not matched to a gene. The DNA of the CDR3 is TGCGCCAGCAGCTTGAGGGCCACTGGGACAGGGGGCCATCAGTCTAATGAAAAACTGTTTTTT. Translated, it gives CASSLRATGTGGHQSNEKLFF.

This chain's CDR3 is CASTDLTPYEQYF. The CDR3 bases are TGCGCCAGCACGGACCTTACCCCCTACGAGCAGTACTTC. This rearrangement joins TRBV10-2 to TRBJ2-7; no reliable D call. The CDR3 is made up of 13 amino acids. The V end was cut by 7 bases, the J end by 2 bases, with 12 bases between. CDR1 is WSHSY, CDR2 SAAADI, per germline.

J is TRBJ1-1 and V is TRBV28, with TRBD1 as a possible D gene (5 bases). V dropped 10 bases and J dropped 4 bases, with 16 bases sitting between them. The germline V gene has CDR1 MDHEN and CDR2 SYDVKM. There are 13 residues in the CDR3. The CDR3 bases are TGTGCCACTACCCAAGGAGGGGCCACTGAAGCTTTCTTT. Translating gives CATTQGGATEAFF.